This is a list of T cell receptor beta chains from one sample in a study of blood T cell repertoires in COVID-19. Sequencing used immunoSEQ multiplex PCR; TCRdb keeps in-frame clones, though not all of them. This sample has about 130,000 clones, with approximately 80% found just once. Sequences were obtained from peripheral blood. These receptors were obtained from an older man with acute or convalescent COVID-19. Both conserved end residues are part of each CDR3. A D gene is named only where the DNA matches it firmly. The listing skips clone size in some rows; elsewhere it reads once, few, many or a size class.

>TRBD2|TRBV7-3|-|TRBJ2-2
TGTGCCAGCAGCCCCCAGGGACTAGGGAACACCGGGGAGCTGTTTTTT
CASSPQGLGNTGELFF
>-|TRBV30|-|TRBJ2-7
TGTGCCTGGTCTCCGGGACTCGACTACGAGCAGTACTTC
CAWSPGLDYEQYF
>TRBD1|TRBV6-5|-|TRBJ1-5
TGTGCCAGCACCGCGACAGGGTATAGCAATCAGCCCCAGCATTTT
CASTATGYSNQPQHF
>TRBD1|TRBV5-1|-|TRBJ1-3
TGCGCCAGCAGCCCCGGACAGGCCGGCAGAAACACCATATATTTT
CASSPGQAGRNTIYF
>TRBD2|TRBV11-3|-|TRBJ2-3
TGTGCCAGCAGCTTCGGGGGGAGACACACAGATACGCAGTATTTT
CASSFGGRHTDTQYF
>-|TRBV7-9|-|TRBJ1-1
TGTGCCAGCAGCTCATTGGGGGGTGTTGAAGCTTTCTTT
CASSSLGGVEAFF
>TRBD2|TRBV2|-|TRBJ2-3
TGTGCCAGCATTTTTAGCGGGGGCGGAGATACGCAGTATTTT
CASIFSGGGDTQYF
>TRBD1|TRBV27|few|TRBJ1-6
TGTGCCAGCAGTTTACGGGGACAGTATAATTCACCCCTCCACTTT
CASSLRGQYNSPLHF
>TRBD1|TRBV28|-|TRBJ1-1
TGTGCCAGCAGGAGGGACAGTGAAGCTTTCTTT
CASRRDSEAFF
>-|TRBV2|-|TRBJ2-7
TGTGCCAGCAGTGGTAGCGGCTACGAGCAGTACTTC
CASSGSGYEQYF
>TRBD1|TRBV25-1|few|TRBJ1-1
TGTGCCAGCAGTGAATTTGTAGGGGGCCCCCTGAACACTGAAGCTTTCTTT
CASSEFVGGPLNTEAFF
>TRBD1|TRBV6-1|-|TRBJ1-2
TGTGCCAGCAGTGAACCCCGGGACAGGGATGGCTACACCTTC
CASSEPRDRDGYTF
>TRBD1|TRBV27|-|TRBJ1-1
TGTGCCAGCCGTGACAGGGGGCGGGTGAACACTGAAGCTTTCTTT
CASRDRGRVNTEAFF
>-|TRBV5-1|-|TRBJ2-3
TGCGCCAGCAGCACTACTAGAGATACGCAGTATTTT
CASSTTRDTQYF
>-|TRBV5-1|-|TRBJ1-2
TGCGCCAGCAGCTTGGGCAGGGGCGAGGGCTATGGCTACACCTTC
CASSLGRGEGYGYTF
>-|TRBV18|-|TRBJ1-3
TGTGCCAGCTCACCACCGGCACAGGGCGTAAACACCATATATTTT
CASSPPAQGVNTIYF
>TRBD1|TRBV3-1/TRBV3-2|-|TRBJ1-4
TGTGCCAGCAGCCAAGGACAGGGCTCATCCATTCAACTGTTTTTT
CASSQGQGSSIQLFF
>-|TRBV6-1|-|TRBJ2-3
TGTGCCAGCAGTGAAATAGCACCCACAGATACGCAGTATTTT
CASSEIAPTDTQYF
>TRBD2|TRBV10-3|-|TRBJ2-1
TGTGCCATCAGTGAGACTAGCGGGGGCTACAATGAGCAGTTCTTC
CAISETSGGYNEQFF
>TRBD1|TRBV7-2|-|TRBJ1-4
TGTGCCAGCAGCTTCCGAACAAACAGGGGATTGGAAAAACTGTTTTTT
CASSFRTNRGLEKLFF
>-|TRBV6-5|few|TRBJ1-3
TGTGCCTGGCGGACAGACTCTGGAAACACCATATATTTT
CAWRTDSGNTIYF
>-|TRBV10-3|-|TRBJ2-2
TGTGCCATCAGTGAGTCGGCAACGAACACCGGGGAGCTGTTTTTT
CAISESATNTGELFF
>TRBD1|TRBV19|-|TRBJ2-1
TGTGCCAGTAGACGACAGGGTCCGAGCTCCTACAATGAGCAGTTCTTC
CASRRQGPSSYNEQFF
>-|TRBV7-9|-|TRBJ1-5
TGTGCCAGCAGCTTAGAATCGTGGAGTCAGCCCCAGCATTTT
CASSLESWSQPQHF
>TRBD1|TRBV27|-|TRBJ2-3
TGTGCCAGCAGTTTGGGACAGGGGGCAGATACGCAGTATTTT
CASSLGQGADTQYF
>TRBD1|TRBV7-6|-|TRBJ1-3
TGTGCCAGCAGCCCCCAAACAGGGGCATCGGCTGGAAACACCATATATTTT
CASSPQTGASAGNTIYF
>TRBD2|TRBV10-1|-|TRBJ2-3
TGCGCCAGCAGTGAGAGGGGTCTAGCGGGGGGGCCGGGTCGCGATACGCAGTATTTT
CASSERGLAGGPGRDTQYF
>TRBD1|TRBV4-2|-|TRBJ1-1
TGTGCCAGCAGCGAAGGACAGGGACGAACTGAAGCTTTCTTT
CASSEGQGRTEAFF
>TRBD1|TRBV5-4|-|TRBJ2-6
TGTGCCAGCAGCTTGGGGTCCGGGACAGGGGTCTCTGGGGCCAACGTCCTGACTTTC
CASSLGSGTGVSGANVLTF
>TRBD1|TRBV5-1|-|TRBJ1-4
TGCGCCAGCAGCTCGACAGGGGGCCGTAATGAAAAACTGTTTTTT
CASSSTGGRNEKLFF
>-|TRBV10-1|-|TRBJ1-1
TGCGCCAGCAGCGAACACCCGAACACTGAAGCTTTCTTT
CASSEHPNTEAFF
>-|TRBV5-4|-|TRBJ2-2
TGTGCCAGCAGCGAGGACTATCTGAACACCGGGGAGCTGTTTTTT
CASSEDYLNTGELFF
>TRBD2|TRBV7-6|-|TRBJ2-6
TGTGCCAGCAGCTCTAGAAAGCGGGGAGGCTCTGGGGCCAACGTCCTGACTTTC
CASSSRKRGGSGANVLTF
>TRBD1|TRBV3-1/TRBV3-2|-|TRBJ1-4
TGTGCCAGCAGCCCCTCGGACAGGGGTCATTTGGAAAAACTGTTTTTT
CASSPSDRGHLEKLFF
>-|TRBV11-3|-|TRBJ2-1
TGTGCCAGCAGCTCAAACAATGAGCAGTTCTTC
CASSSNNEQFF
>-|TRBV5-4|-|TRBJ1-1
TGTGCCAGCAGCCCTCACCCTACAGGGTGGGAAGCTTTCTTT
CASSPHPTGWEAFF
>-|TRBV7-2|-|TRBJ2-2
TGTGCCAGCAGCTTAGGGGGCGCCAGCACCGGGGAGCTGTTTTTT
CASSLGGASTGELFF
>TRBD1|TRBV29-1|-|TRBJ2-2
TGCAGCGCCAGTTTGGGACAGTCGAACACCGGGGAGCTGTTTTTT
CSASLGQSNTGELFF
>-|TRBV7-7|-|TRBJ2-2
TGTGCTAGCAGCTCCTCGAACACCGGGGAGCTGTTTTTT
CASSSSNTGELFF
>-|TRBV3-1/TRBV3-2|-|TRBJ1-2
TGTGCCAGCAGCTTTGGGGCGGCCTATGGCTACACCTTC
CASSFGAAYGYTF
>-|TRBV5-1|-|TRBJ2-3
TGCGCCAGCAGCTTGGTGACTGACCCTAGCACAGATACGCAGTATTTT
CASSLVTDPSTDTQYF